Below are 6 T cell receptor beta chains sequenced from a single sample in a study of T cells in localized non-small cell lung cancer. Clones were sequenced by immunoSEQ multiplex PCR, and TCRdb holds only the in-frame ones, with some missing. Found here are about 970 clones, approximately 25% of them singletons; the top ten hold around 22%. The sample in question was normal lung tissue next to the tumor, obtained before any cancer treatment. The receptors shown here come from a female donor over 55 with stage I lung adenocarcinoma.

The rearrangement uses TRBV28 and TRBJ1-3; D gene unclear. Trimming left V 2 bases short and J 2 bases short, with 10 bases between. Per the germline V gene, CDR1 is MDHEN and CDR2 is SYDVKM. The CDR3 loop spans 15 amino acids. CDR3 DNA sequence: TGTGCCAGCAGTTTAGAGCACGGGGCTGGAAACACCATATATTTT. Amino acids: CASSLEHGAGNTIYF. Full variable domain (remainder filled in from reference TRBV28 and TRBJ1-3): DVKVTQSSRYLVKRTGEKVFLECVQDMDHENMFWYRQDPGLGLRLIYFSYDVKMKEKGDIPEGYSVSREKKERFSLILESASTNQTSMYLCASSLEHGAGNTIYFGEGSWLTVV.

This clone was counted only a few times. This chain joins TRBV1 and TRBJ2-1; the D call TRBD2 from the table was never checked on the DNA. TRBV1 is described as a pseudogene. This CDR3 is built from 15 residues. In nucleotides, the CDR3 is TGCGCCAGCAGCCAGGGGGAGACTAGCGGAAAAGAGCAGTTCTTC. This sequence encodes CASSQGETSGKEQFF.

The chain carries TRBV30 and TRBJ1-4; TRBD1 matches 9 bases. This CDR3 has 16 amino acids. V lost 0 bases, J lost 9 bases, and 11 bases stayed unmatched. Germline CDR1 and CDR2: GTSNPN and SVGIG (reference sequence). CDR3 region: CAWSVKGGQGIQKLFF. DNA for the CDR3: TGTGCCTGGAGTGTAAAAGGCGGACAGGGGATTCAAAAACTGTTTTTT.

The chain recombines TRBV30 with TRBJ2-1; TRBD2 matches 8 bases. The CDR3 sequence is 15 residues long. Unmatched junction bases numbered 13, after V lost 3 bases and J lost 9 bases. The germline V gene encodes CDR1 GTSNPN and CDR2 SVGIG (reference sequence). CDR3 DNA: TGTGCCTGGAGCCGTGGGGGAGGCGGGGGGAGTGAGCAGTTCTTC. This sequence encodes CAWSRGGGGGSEQFF.

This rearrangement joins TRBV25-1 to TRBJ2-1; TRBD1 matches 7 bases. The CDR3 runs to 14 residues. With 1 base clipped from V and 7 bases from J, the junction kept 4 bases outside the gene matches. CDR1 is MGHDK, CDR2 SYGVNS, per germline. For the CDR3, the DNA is TGTGCCAGCAGTGAATGGGTCAGGGGGAATGAGCAGTTCTTC. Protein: CASSEWVRGNEQFF. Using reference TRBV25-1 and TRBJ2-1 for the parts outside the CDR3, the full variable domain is EADIYQTPRYLVIGTGKKITLECSQTMGHDKMYWYQQDPGMELHLIHYSYGVNSTEKGDLSSESTVSRIRTEHFPLTLESARPSHTSQYLCASSEWVRGNEQFFGPGTRLTVL.

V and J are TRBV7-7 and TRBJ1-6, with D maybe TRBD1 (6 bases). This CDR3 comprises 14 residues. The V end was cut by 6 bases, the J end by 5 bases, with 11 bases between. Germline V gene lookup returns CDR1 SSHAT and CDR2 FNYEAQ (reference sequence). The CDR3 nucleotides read TGTGCCAGCAGAGAACAGGGAAATAATTCACCCCTCCACTTT. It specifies CASREQGNNSPLHF. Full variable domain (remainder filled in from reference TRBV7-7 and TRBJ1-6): GAGVSQSPRYKVTKRGQDVTLRCDPISSHATLYWYQQALGQGPEFLTYFNYEAQPDKSGLPSDRFSAERPEGSISTLTIQRTEQRDSAMYRCASREQGNNSPLHFGNGTRLTVT.